This T cell receptor (beta chain) was sequenced during a study of STAT5B mutations in CD4+ large granular lymphocyte leukemia. Assay: immunoSEQ multiplex PCR; the TCRdb copy retains only in-frame clones and omits some. This table holds about 30,000 clones, more than 60% found once. The germline CDR1 and CDR2 sequences are LGHNT and FRNRAP. This CDR3 is built from 12 residues. The trim removed 7 bases at V and 4 bases at J, leaving 3 bases unmatched. There are a few counts of this clone. The chain links TRBV12-5 to TRBJ1-1; TRBD1 matches at 7 bases. The clonotype was recovered from a human donor in good health. The sequenced sample was CD4+ T cells from blood buffy coats. CDR3 in amino acids: CASAGDSTEAFF. The DNA for the CDR3 is TGTGCTAGTGCTGGGGACAGCACTGAAGCTTTCTTT.